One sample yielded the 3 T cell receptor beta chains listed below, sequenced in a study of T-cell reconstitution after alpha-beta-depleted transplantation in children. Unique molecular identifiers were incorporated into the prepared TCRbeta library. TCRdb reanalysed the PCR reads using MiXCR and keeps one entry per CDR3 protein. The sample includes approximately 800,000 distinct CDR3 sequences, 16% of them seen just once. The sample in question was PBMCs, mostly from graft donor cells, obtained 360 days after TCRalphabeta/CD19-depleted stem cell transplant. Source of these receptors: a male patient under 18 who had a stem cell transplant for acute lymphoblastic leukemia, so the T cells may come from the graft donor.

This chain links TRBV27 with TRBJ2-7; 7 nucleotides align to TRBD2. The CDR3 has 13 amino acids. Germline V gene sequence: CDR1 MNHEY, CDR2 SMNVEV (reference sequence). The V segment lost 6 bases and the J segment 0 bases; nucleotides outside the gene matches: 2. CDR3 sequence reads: CASRVAGSYEQYF. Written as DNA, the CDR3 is TGTGCCAGCAGAGTAGCGGGCTCCTACGAGCAGTACTTC.

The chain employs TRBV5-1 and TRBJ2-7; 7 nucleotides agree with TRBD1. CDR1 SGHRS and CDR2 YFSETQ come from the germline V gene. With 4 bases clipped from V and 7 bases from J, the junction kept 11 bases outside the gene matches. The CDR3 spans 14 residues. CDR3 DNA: TGCGCCAGCAGCCCAGAGGACAGGCTTCGTGAGCAGTACTTC. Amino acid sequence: CASSPEDRLREQYF.

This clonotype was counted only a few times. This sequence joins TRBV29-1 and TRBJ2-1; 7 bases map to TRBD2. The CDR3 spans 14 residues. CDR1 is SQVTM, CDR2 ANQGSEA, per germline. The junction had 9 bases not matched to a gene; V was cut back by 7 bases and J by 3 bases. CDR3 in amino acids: CSGKTSKNYNEQFF. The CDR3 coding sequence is TGCAGCGGGAAGACTAGCAAAAACTACAATGAGCAGTTCTTC.